The clone carrying this T cell receptor (beta chain) showed up just once. At one end the junction does not follow the germline gene, possibly because of a read error. The data originate from a study of blood T cell repertoires in COVID-19. This CDR3 has 16 amino acids. Germline V gives CDR1 MNHEY, CDR2 SVGEGT. The data were produced by immunoSEQ multiplex PCR, yet TCRdb's version contains in-frame clones alone and is incomplete. The sample yields roughly 170,000 clones, 70% to 90% seen once. Sequenced material: peripheral blood. The chain links TRBV6-2 or TRBV6-3 to TRBJ2-2; 8 bases map to TRBD1. The receptor's source is a woman aged 50 to 60 with COVID-19, enrolled during active disease. The CDR3 sequence is CASNYPDRGNTGELFF. The DNA for the CDR3 is TGTGCCAGCAATTACCCCGACAGGGGAAACACCGGGGAGCTGTTTTTT.